The 26 T cell receptor beta chains below were found in one sample sequenced in a study of blood T cell repertoires in COVID-19. Assay: immunoSEQ multiplex PCR; the TCRdb copy retains only in-frame clones and omits some. The data show 150,000 to 200,000 clones, roughly nine tenths seen once. Sequencing was done on a sample of peripheral blood. These receptor sequences come from a man younger than 35 who had recovered from COVID-19.

A single count supports this clone. V is TRBV7-2 and J is TRBJ2-1; the match to TRBD2 covers 7 bases. With V trimmed by 0 bases and J by 7 bases, 12 bases remained unmatched. Germline loops: CDR1 SGHTA, CDR2 FQGNSA. CDR3 length equals 17 residues. This CDR3 is CASSLAAQRGPYNEQFF. CDR3 DNA: TGTGCCAGCAGCTTAGCTGCCCAGCGGGGACCTTATAATGAGCAGTTCTTC.

V usage is TRBV11-2 and J usage is TRBJ2-7, with 12 positions matching TRBD2. The CDR3 spans 16 residues. Trimming at V came to 2 bases and at J to 1 base, leaving 3 bases not matched to a gene. Per germline, CDR1 SGHAT and CDR2 FQNNGV. The CDR3 region is CASSLRLAGESYEQYF. As DNA, the CDR3 is TGTGCCAGCAGCTTAAGACTAGCGGGAGAGTCCTACGAGCAGTACTTC.

The genes are TRBV6-6 and TRBJ2-1; D not certain. Trimming removed 2 bases at V and 10 bases at J, with 9 bases between. This CDR3 is 12 amino acids long. Germline V gene data show CDR1 as MNHNY and CDR2 as SVGAGI (reference sequence). The CDR3 sequence is CASSYRPEEQFF. The CDR3 nucleotides read TGTGCCAGCAGTTACCGTCCGGAGGAGCAGTTCTTC.

This clone showed up just once. The chain uses TRBV10-3 and TRBJ2-1; perhaps TRBD2 as D (5 bases). V lost 4 bases, J lost 4 bases, and 8 bases lay in between. This CDR3 contains 13 residues. Germline V lookup: CDR1 ENHRY, CDR2 SYGVKD. For the CDR3, the DNA is TGTGCCATCAGTGTGGCGGGTTACAATGAGCAGTTCTTC. It codes for CAISVAGYNEQFF.

The chain joins TRBV5-8 to TRBJ1-5; 7 nucleotides align to TRBD1. After removal of 4 bases from V and 3 bases from J, the junction contained 7 bases not matched to a gene. The germline V gene has CDR1 SGHTS and CDR2 YDEGEE. The CDR3 has 15 amino acids. CDR3 protein: CASSNRQGPNQPQHF. The CDR3 region has the DNA TGTGCCAGCAGCAACCGACAGGGCCCCAATCAGCCCCAGCATTTT.

This clone was observed a single time. The chain is built from TRBV27 and TRBJ2-7; 8 positions match TRBD2. The V segment lost 3 bases and the J segment 4 bases; nucleotides outside the gene matches: 8. There are 15 residues in the CDR3. CDR1 and CDR2 from the germline V gene are MNHEY and SMNVEV (reference sequence). The CDR3 sequence is CASSFSGTRAYEQYF. In DNA, the CDR3 is TGTGCCAGCAGTTTCTCCGGGACTAGAGCTTACGAGCAGTACTTC.

Here the CDR3 DNA reads TGTGCCAGCCGGATGGGGGGGACAGATACGCAGTATTTT. It codes for CASRMGGTDTQYF. The chain carries TRBV27 and TRBJ2-3; 7 bases match TRBD2. Germline CDR1 MNHEY, CDR2 SMNVEV (reference sequence). The CDR3 spans 13 residues. Trimming at V came to 8 bases and at J to 3 bases, leaving 5 bases not matched to a gene.

The rearrangement joins TRBV11-2 to TRBJ2-1, with D possibly matching TRBD1 (6 bases). Trimming pared 9 bases from V and 5 bases from J, leaving 20 bases between. This CDR3 region has 15 residues. Germline lookup yields CDR1 SGHAT and CDR2 FQNNGV. CDR3 sequence (DNA): TGTGCCAGTGGGGCAGGGGTGAGTAGGAACAATGAGCAGTTCTTC. It codes for CASGAGVSRNNEQFF.

The chain links TRBV5-8 to TRBJ2-1; a weak D match, TRBD2 (5 bases). CDR3 length: 14 residues. In germline, CDR1 is SGHTS, CDR2 YDEGEE. V lost 0 bases and J lost 3, with 7 bases in between. The DNA of the CDR3 is TGTGCCAGCAGCTTGGGTGGGAGCTACAATGAGCAGTTCTTC. It is translated as CASSLGGSYNEQFF. The full variable domain, completed using reference TRBV5-8 and TRBJ2-1, is EAGVTQSPTHLIKTRGQQATLRCSPISGHTSVYWYQQALGLGLQFLLWYDEGEERNRGNFPPRFSGRQFPNYSSELNVNALELEDSALYLCASSLGGSYNEQFFGPGTRLTVL.

The chain is built from TRBV9 and TRBJ2-7; 9 bases line up with TRBD2. The J segment lost 3 bases and the V segment lost 4 bases, leaving 8 bases of the junction unmatched. The CDR3 length is 15 residues. Germline CDR1 SGDLS, CDR2 YYNGEE. The CDR3 reads CASSTNSGSVYEQYF. The CDR3 coding sequence is TGTGCCAGCAGCACAAATAGCGGGAGCGTCTACGAGCAGTACTTC.

The J gene is TRBJ2-6, the V gene TRBV25-1, with TRBD2 matching over 7 bases. The length of the CDR3 is 15 residues. Trimming took 6 bases from V and 2 from J; bases not matched to a gene: 4. The germline V gene has CDR1 MGHDK and CDR2 SYGVNS. The DNA of the CDR3 is TGTGCCAGCAGGGCGAGCGGGACTGGGGCCAACGTCCTGACTTTC. It specifies CASRASGTGANVLTF. The variable domain in full, completed from reference TRBV25-1 and TRBJ2-6, reads EADIYQTPRYLVIGTGKKITLECSQTMGHDKMYWYQQDPGMELHLIHYSYGVNSTEKGDLSSESTVSRIRTEHFPLTLESARPSHTSQYLCASRASGTGANVLTFGAGSRLTVL.

This clone was seen only once. The rearrangement links TRBV28 to TRBJ1-4; perhaps TRBD1 as D (6 bases). Trimming cost V 2 bases and J 6 bases, with 10 bases left between them. Germline V gives CDR1 MDHEN, CDR2 SYDVKM. The CDR3 is made up of 14 amino acids. CDR3 DNA: TGTGCCAGCAGTTTACCCCACAGGGATGAAAAACTGTTTTTT. This encodes CASSLPHRDEKLFF. Combining the CDR3 with reference TRBV28 and TRBJ1-4 gives the whole variable domain DVKVTQSSRYLVKRTGEKVFLECVQDMDHENMFWYRQDPGLGLRLIYFSYDVKMKEKGDIPEGYSVSREKKERFSLILESASTNQTSMYLCASSLPHRDEKLFFGSGTQLSVL.

Turning to this clone: The sample has other DNA sequences that encode this CDR3 too. The chain has TRBV12-3 or TRBV12-4 and TRBJ1-4; D gene uncertain. CDR3 length: 12 residues. Trimming stripped 3 bases from V and 7 bases from J, with 6 bases between. CDR3 nucleotides: TGTGCCAGCAGTTTGGGAGGTGAAAAACTGTTTTTT. It encodes CASSLGGEKLFF.

The J gene is TRBJ2-7, the V gene TRBV6-5, with D unresolved. Germline CDR1 and CDR2: MNHEY and SVGAGI. This CDR3 has 12 amino acids. Trimming shortened V by 10 bases and J by 2 bases, and 12 bases separated the two germline ends. CDR3 in DNA: TGTGCCATCTCCTGGGCAGCCTACGAGCAGTACTTC. Translated, it gives CAISWAAYEQYF.

This rearrangement joins TRBV5-1 to TRBJ2-5; D perhaps matches TRBD2 (5 bases). The CDR3 is made up of 16 amino acids. V was trimmed by 0 bases and J by 1 base, leaving 13 bases between them. Germline CDR1 SGHRS, CDR2 YFSETQ. CDR3 in DNA: TGCGCCAGCAGCTTGGTCGGGGAGCGGATCCAAGAGACCCAGTACTTC. It specifies CASSLVGERIQETQYF.

The gene calls are TRBV20-1 and TRBJ2-7; D unresolved. The CDR3 loop spans 11 amino acids. Germline assignment: CDR1 DFQATT and CDR2 SNEGSKA (reference sequence). V was shortened by 3 bases and J by 5 bases, with 8 bases between the two germline ends. The CDR3 protein is CSASQYNEQYF. Here the CDR3 DNA reads TGCAGTGCTAGTCAGTATAACGAGCAGTACTTC.

The chain uses TRBV7-2 and TRBJ1-2, with 7 bases fitting TRBD1. The ends lost 6 bases at V and 2 bases at J; junction bases unmatched: 9. CDR3 length: 15 amino acids. Germline CDR1 reads SGHTA; CDR2 reads FQGNSA. DNA for the CDR3: TGTGCCAGCAGGCCCGGGACAGACCGAAACTATGGCTACACCTTC. It codes for CASRPGTDRNYGYTF.

The chain couples TRBV9 to TRBJ2-3; 12 bases align to TRBD2. Trimming at V came to 0 bases and at J to 4 bases, leaving 3 bases not matched to a gene. The CDR3 has 16 amino acids. CDR1 is SGDLS and CDR2 is YYNGEE in the germline V gene. The CDR3 protein is CASSVGRLAGADTQYF. The CDR3 nucleotides read TGTGCCAGCAGCGTAGGTCGACTAGCGGGAGCAGATACGCAGTATTTT.

The V call is TRBV19, the J call TRBJ2-3; 11 bases are a match to TRBD2. J was trimmed by 0 bases and V by 3 bases; bases with no gene match: 2. The CDR3 loop spans 16 amino acids. Germline CDR1 is LNHDA and CDR2 is SQIVND (reference sequence). This chain's CDR3 is CASSILAGGSTDTQYF. The DNA of the CDR3 is TGTGCCAGTAGTATTCTAGCGGGAGGTAGCACAGATACGCAGTATTTT. The whole variable domain, remainder taken from reference TRBV19 and TRBJ2-3, is DGGITQSPKYLFRKEGQNVTLSCEQNLNHDAMYWYRQDPGQGLRLIYYSQIVNDFQKGDIAEGYSVSREKKESFPLTVTSAQKNPTAFYLCASSILAGGSTDTQYFGPGTRLTVL.

The V call is TRBV6-2 or TRBV6-3, the J call TRBJ1-5, with D possibly matching TRBD1 (6 bases). V was shortened by 4 bases and J by 9 bases, with 16 bases between the two germline ends. The CDR3 spans 14 residues. The germline gives CDR1 MNHEY, CDR2 SVGEGT. The CDR3 bases are TGTGCCAGCAGTTGGGCAGGGGTCCGGGGGCCCCAGCATTTT. Encoded protein: CASSWAGVRGPQHF.

The chain has TRBV15 and TRBJ2-7; TRBD1 matches at 8 bases. The CDR3 extends over 14 amino acids. V trimming: 4 bases; J trimming: 6 bases; junction bases outside the gene matches: 8. Germline CDR1 and CDR2: LNHNV and YYDKDF (reference sequence). The CDR3 DNA reads as TGTGCCACCAGCAAGAGACAGGGGCTCGGCGAGCAGTACTTC. Residues: CATSKRQGLGEQYF.

The gene calls are TRBV27 and TRBJ1-2; 9 positions match TRBD1. Germline CDR1 is MNHEY and CDR2 is SMNVEV (reference sequence). The CDR3 extends over 17 amino acids. With 2 bases clipped from V and 8 bases from J, the junction kept 15 bases outside the gene matches. CDR3 DNA sequence: TGTGCCAGCAGTTTAATAGCTGTAGGACAGGGGTCGAAAGGCTACACCTTC. It yields the protein CASSLIAVGQGSKGYTF.

The genes are TRBV27 and TRBJ2-7; TRBD2 matches at 13 bases. V lost 6 bases to trimming and J lost 5 bases; unmatched junction nucleotides: 4. The CDR3 extends over 14 amino acids. Germline CDR1 reads MNHEY; CDR2 reads SMNVEV (reference sequence). CDR3 sequence (DNA): TGTGCCAGCAGAGGACTAGCGGGAGCTAACGAGCAGTACTTC. Its translation is CASRGLAGANEQYF.

J is TRBJ1-1 and V is TRBV5-4; tentative D call: TRBD1 (5 bases). The CDR3 loop spans 14 amino acids. The germline V gene has CDR1 SGHNT and CDR2 YYREEE (reference sequence). Trimming shortened V by 4 bases and J by 0 bases, and 10 bases separated the two germline ends. The CDR3 protein is CASSDDSLNTEAFF. CDR3 coding DNA: TGTGCCAGCAGCGACGACAGTTTGAACACTGAAGCTTTCTTT.

V gene TRBV12-3 or TRBV12-4 combines with J gene TRBJ1-5; D is undetermined. This CDR3 contains 13 residues. V was cut by 4 bases and J by 8 bases, with 12 bases left in between. CDR3: CASSSRSEEPQHF. The CDR3, as DNA: TGTGCCAGCAGTTCCCGTTCCGAGGAGCCCCAGCATTTT.

The CDR3 sequence: CASSPDLGSGTGTFYEQYF. CDR3 in DNA: TGCGCCAGCAGCCCCGACCTAGGGTCCGGGACAGGGACCTTCTACGAGCAGTACTTC. This chain joins TRBV5-1 and TRBJ2-7, with TRBD1 matching over 9 bases. Trimming cost V 4 bases and J 3 bases; bases outside gene matches: 20. Germline CDR1 is SGHRS and CDR2 is YFSETQ. The CDR3 totals 19 residues. Combining the CDR3 with reference TRBV5-1 and TRBJ2-7 gives the whole variable domain KAGVTQTPRYLIKTRGQQVTLSCSPISGHRSVSWYQQTPGQGLQFLFEYFSETQRNKGNFPGRFSGRQFSNSRSEMNVSTLELGDSALYLCASSPDLGSGTGTFYEQYFGPGTRLTVT.